This T cell receptor (beta chain) was identified during a study of cytomegalovirus exposure and HLA in healthy donors. Notes on this clone: The antigen remains undetermined.

Study-level points and caveats: Later, an analysis showed that TCR beta chains associated with HLA were more clonally expanded than others that were equally common.

Amplification used 60 Vbeta primers and 13 Jbeta primers. This table comes from immunoSEQ multiplex PCR, and its TCRdb copy is limited to in-frame clones, with some not included. The sample lists 150,000 to 200,000 clones, nearly 80% occurring once. Each donor was nominally healthy when sampled (though unrecorded immune exposures were likely). The germline CDR1 and CDR2 sequences are SGHTA and FQGNSA. The V gene lost 5 bases and the J gene lost 3 bases, with 16 bases spanning the gap. This CDR3 comprises 15 residues. Material for sequencing was PBMCs. The genes are TRBV7-2 and TRBJ1-2; D is perhaps TRBD1 (6 bases). The receptor comes from a woman younger than 45 in good health and CMV-seropositive. The CDR3 nucleotides are TGTGCCAGCAGCCTACCCGAACAGGGAGACTATGGCTACACCTTC. It specifies CASSLPEQGDYGYTF.